One sample yielded the 18 T cell receptor beta chains listed below, sequenced in a study of identical twins. A single record per CDR3 protein comes from TCRdb applying MiXCR to the 5' RACE reads. The sample shows hundreds of thousands of distinct CDR3 sequences, around 6% of them seen only once. Sequenced sample: naive T cells sorted from blood. Source of these receptors: a man aged 18 to 29 in good health.

This clonotype was counted at least ten times. The rearrangement joins TRBV29-1 to TRBJ2-1, with 9 bases that match TRBD2. CDR1 is SQVTM and CDR2 is ANQGSEA in the germline V gene. The V segment lost 3 bases and the J segment 12 bases; nucleotides outside the gene matches: 18. The CDR3 totals 16 residues. CDR3 DNA sequence: TGCAGCGTTGACCCCCGGCAGGGTTCCGTAGCGGGAGTGCAGTTCTTC. Translated, it gives CSVDPRQGSVAGVQFF.

The genes are TRBV24-1 and TRBJ2-7; possible D gene TRBD1, 5 bases. Per the germline V gene, CDR1 is KGHDR and CDR2 is SFDVKD. This CDR3 contains 12 residues. The V and J ends lost 9 bases and 3 bases respectively, with 11 bases between them. The CDR3 sequence: CATADRDYEQYF. The CDR3 DNA is TGTGCCACCGCCGACAGAGACTACGAGCAGTACTTC.

A few counts support this clonotype. The chain employs TRBV5-1 and TRBJ1-2; D might be TRBD1 (6 bases). CDR1 and CDR2 (germline): SGHRS, YFSETQ. V dropped 6 bases and J dropped 4 bases, with 13 bases sitting between them. This CDR3 has 13 amino acids. The DNA of the CDR3 is TGCGCCAGCACTCCACAGGGTGGCTATGGCTACACCTTC. Protein product: CASTPQGGYGYTF.

This clonotype was counted at least ten times. This sequence joins TRBV12-3 or TRBV12-4 and TRBJ2-7; TRBD2 matches at 7 bases. Trimming at V came to 0 bases and at J to 6 bases, leaving 2 bases not matched to a gene. There are 13 residues in the CDR3. The CDR3 is CASSLAGGSEQYV. The CDR3 nucleotides read TGTGCCAGCAGTTTAGCGGGCGGGAGCGAGCAGTACGTC.

This clonotype was seen only a few times. CDR3: CSVTTGTGVGANVLTF. Written as DNA, the CDR3 is TGCAGCGTGACGACCGGGACAGGGGTCGGGGCCAACGTCCTGACTTTC. The gene calls are TRBV29-1 and TRBJ2-6, with TRBD1 identical over 10 bases. The CDR3 covers 16 residues. Trimming at V came to 6 bases and at J to 4 bases, leaving 9 bases not matched to a gene. Germline CDR1 SQVTM, CDR2 ANQGSEA. The entire variable domain, with the rest obtained from reference TRBV29-1 and TRBJ2-6, is as follows: SAVISQKPSRDICQRGTSLTIQCQVDSQVTMMFWYRQQPGQSLTLIATANQGSEATYESGFVIDKFPISRPNLTFSTLTVSNMSPEDSSIYLCSVTTGTGVGANVLTFGAGSRLTVL.

This clonotype appeared a few times. This chain joins TRBV11-2 and TRBJ2-1, with D possibly TRBD2 on 6 matching bases. The length of the CDR3 is 14 residues. The germline CDR1 and CDR2 sequences are SGHAT and FQNNGV. V shed 7 bases and J shed 7 bases, with 17 bases lying between them. CDR3: CASTRYGTRNEQFF. The CDR3 nucleotides are TGTGCCAGCACAAGATATGGGACTCGAAATGAGCAGTTCTTC.

In its sample, this clonotype was seen many times. At one end the junction does not follow the germline gene, possibly because of a read error. The chain links TRBV25-1 to TRBJ2-5, with D possibly being TRBD1 (6 bases). Germline V gives CDR1 MGHDK, CDR2 SYGVNS. There are 15 residues in the CDR3. The CDR3 DNA reads TGTGCCAGCAGAGAATTCCGGGACACCCAAGAGACCCAGTACTTC. It codes for CASREFRDTQETQYF.

This clonotype has at least ten counts. V gene TRBV21-1 combines with J gene TRBJ2-4; TRBD2 is the table's D call, not checked against the DNA. TRBV21-1 is noted as a pseudogene. CDR3 length: 13 amino acids. The CDR3: CASSKGGLNIQYF. The CDR3 nucleotides are TGTGCCAGCAGCAAAGGGGGACTAAACATTCAGTACTTC.

In this sample, this clonotype turned up many times. This chain connects TRBV29-1 to TRBJ1-2, with 7 bases that match TRBD1. The V segment lost 6 bases and the J segment 7 bases; nucleotides outside the gene matches: 11. Looked up from germline, CDR1 is SQVTM and CDR2 is ANQGSEA. This CDR3 is built from 13 residues. The CDR3 is CSVRDRAGSGYTF. The CDR3 coding sequence is TGCAGCGTGAGAGACAGGGCTGGCTCTGGCTACACCTTC.

This clonotype was seen repeatedly, ten times or more. The chain recombines TRBV24-1 with TRBJ2-5; TRBD1 is a possible D gene (6 bases). The V gene's germline CDR1 is KGHDR and CDR2 SFDVKD. V was trimmed by 9 bases and J by 5 bases, leaving 15 bases between them. CDR3 length: 13 residues. CDR3 nucleotides: TGTGCCACCTCCCACAGGGTTCAGGAGACCCAGTACTTC. Its protein product is CATSHRVQETQYF.

This clonotype has ten or more counts. V and J are TRBV7-9 and TRBJ1-4; D might be TRBD1 (5 bases). V was clipped by 5 bases and J by 7 bases, with 17 bases between them. From germline, CDR1 is SEHNR and CDR2 FQNEAQ (reference sequence). The length of the CDR3 is 15 residues. CDR3 sequence reads: CASSPTAGDGEKLFF. CDR3 coding DNA: TGTGCCAGCAGCCCGACGGCGGGGGACGGTGAAAAACTGTTTTTT.

This chain links TRBV4-1 with TRBJ2-6; D is undetermined. Germline V lookup: CDR1 MGHRA, CDR2 YSYEKL. V lost 1 base and J lost 0, with 13 bases in between. The CDR3 has 18 residues. The DNA for the CDR3 is TGCGCCAGCAGCCAAGGTCCAGGTTTTTCCTCTGGGGCCAACGTCCTGACTTTC. Protein: CASSQGPGFSSGANVLTF.

This clonotype occurred a few times. This chain uses TRBV19 with TRBJ2-7; D may be TRBD1 (6 bases). Germline V gene sequence: CDR1 LNHDA, CDR2 SQIVND (reference sequence). V gave up 6 bases and J gave up 4 bases, with 19 bases separating them. The CDR3 extends over 15 amino acids. CDR3 loop: CASRPTGNSFYEQYF. As DNA, the CDR3 is TGTGCCAGTAGGCCCACAGGGAACTCCTTTTACGAGCAGTACTTC.

Ten or more counts support this clonotype. The chain couples TRBV20-1 to TRBJ2-3; D might be TRBD2 (6 bases). CDR3 length: 13 amino acids. The ends were cut back, 6 bases at V and 2 bases at J, with 12 bases in the middle. From germline, CDR1 is DFQATT and CDR2 SNEGSKA (reference sequence). The CDR3 spells CSAQTSSTDTQYF. Written as DNA, the CDR3 is TGCAGTGCACAGACTAGTTCCACAGATACGCAGTATTTT.

The chain carries TRBV20-1 and TRBJ2-3, with 9 bases that match TRBD1. The CDR3 is made up of 13 amino acids. CDR1 is DFQATT and CDR2 is SNEGSKA in the germline V gene (reference sequence). J was trimmed by 6 bases and V by 5 bases; bases with no gene match: 6. This CDR3 reads CSACTGGADTQYF. In DNA, the CDR3 is TGCAGTGCTTGTACAGGGGGCGCGGATACGCAGTATTTT.

V is TRBV20-1 and J is TRBJ2-1; 10 nucleotides match TRBD1. V dropped 2 bases and J dropped 16; count of bases not matched to a gene: 8. The germline V gene encodes CDR1 DFQATT and CDR2 SNEGSKA (reference sequence). CDR3 length: 12 residues. The DNA of the CDR3 is TGCAGTGCTAGAAGAGGCGGGACAGGGGTTTTCTTC. Translating gives CSARRGGTGVFF.

The chain is built from TRBV9 and TRBJ2-5, with D possibly matching TRBD1 (6 bases). The CDR3 is made up of 14 amino acids. Deletions cut 1 base from V and 5 bases from J, with 12 bases between. Germline V gene lookup returns CDR1 SGDLS and CDR2 YYNGEE. For the CDR3, the DNA is TGTGCCAGCAGCGTACAGGGGTATGGGGAGACCCAGTACTTC. Protein sequence: CASSVQGYGETQYF.

This clonotype was detected ten times or more. The chain has TRBV29-1 and TRBJ2-3, with 12 bases aligning to TRBD2. The V gene end was trimmed by 7 bases and the J gene end by 2 bases; junction bases not matched to a gene: 10. The CDR3 length is 16 residues. Germline CDR1 is SQVTM and CDR2 is ANQGSEA. CDR3 loop: CSGTSGGSLPTDTQYF. CDR3 bases: TGCAGCGGAACTAGCGGGGGGAGCTTACCCACAGATACGCAGTATTTT.